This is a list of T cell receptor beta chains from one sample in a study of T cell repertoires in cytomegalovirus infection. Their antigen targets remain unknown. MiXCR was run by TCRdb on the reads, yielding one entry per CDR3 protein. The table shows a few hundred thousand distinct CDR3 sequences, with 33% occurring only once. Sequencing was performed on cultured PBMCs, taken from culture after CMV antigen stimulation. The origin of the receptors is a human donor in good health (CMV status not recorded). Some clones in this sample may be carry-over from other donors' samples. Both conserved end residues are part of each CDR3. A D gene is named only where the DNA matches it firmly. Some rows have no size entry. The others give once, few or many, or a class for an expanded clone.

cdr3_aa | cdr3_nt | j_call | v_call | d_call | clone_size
CASSLGTGQSANF | TGTGCCAGCAGTTTGGGGACAGGCCAAAGTGCCAACTTC | TRBJ2-7 | TRBV28 | TRBD1 | NA
CASSFKTPGQGALYGYTF | TGTGCCAGCAGCTTTAAGACCCCGGGACAGGGGGCCTTATATGGCTACACCTTC | TRBJ1-2 | TRBV7-2 | TRBD1 | NA
CASSPGDRRQAPISYTF | TGTGCCAGCAGCCCAGGCGATAGGAGACAGGCTCCTATTAGCTACACCTTC | TRBJ1-2 | TRBV7-9 | NA | NA
CASSFTGLGDNEQFF | TGTGCCAGCAGCTTTACGGGACTGGGGGACAATGAGCAGTTCTTC | TRBJ2-1 | TRBV7-2 | NA | many
CASSLTGPDTEAFF | TGTGCCAGCAGTTTAACGGGGCCCGACACTGAAGCTTTCTTT | TRBJ1-1 | TRBV27 | NA | NA
CASSESWDRENEQYF | TGTGCCAGCAGTGAATCTTGGGACAGGGAGAACGAGCAGTACTTC | TRBJ2-7 | TRBV2 | TRBD1 | NA
CASSLRGEGYTF | TGTGCCAGCAGCTTAAGGGGTGAAGGCTACACCTTC | TRBJ1-2 | TRBV7-2 | NA | many
CAGSQGATQETQYF | TGTGCCGGCAGCCAAGGTGCTACTCAAGAGACCCAGTACTTC | TRBJ2-5 | TRBV3-1 | NA | NA
CASSADPTGWPLHF | TGTGCCAGCAGCGCAGACCCGACGGGTTGGCCCCTCCACTTT | TRBJ1-6 | TRBV5-4 | NA | NA
CASLRETQADEQFF | TGTGCCAGCCTCAGGGAGACCCAGGCCGATGAGCAGTTCTTC | TRBJ2-1 | TRBV6-2/TRBV6-3 | NA | few
CATGGGFSSYNEQFF | TGTGCCACCGGAGGTGGATTCAGCTCCTACAATGAGCAGTTCTTC | TRBJ2-1 | TRBV7-8 | NA | many
CASSGTSFDNEQFF | TGTGCCAGCAGTGGGACTAGCTTCGACAATGAGCAGTTCTTC | TRBJ2-1 | TRBV12-3/TRBV12-4 | TRBD2 | few
CASSHPGPKFTYEQYF | TGCGCCAGCAGCCATCCGGGACCGAAGTTTACTTACGAGCAGTACTTC | TRBJ2-7 | TRBV4-3 | NA | NA
CASVPWRRAHSGNTIYF | TGTGCCAGCGTACCATGGCGCAGGGCCCACTCTGGAAACACCATATATTTT | TRBJ1-3 | TRBV12-3/TRBV12-4 | NA | few
CASSLGVAGEATDTQYF | TGTGCCAGCAGCTTAGGTGTAGCGGGGGAGGCCACAGATACGCAGTATTTT | TRBJ2-3 | TRBV11-2 | TRBD2 | NA
CASSFGGANGYTF | TGTGCCAGCAGCTTCGGCGGGGCAAATGGCTACACCTTC | TRBJ1-2 | TRBV7-2 | NA | many
CASSLGPGEGREAFF | TGTGCCAGCAGCTTAGGTCCAGGAGAGGGACGGGAAGCTTTCTTT | TRBJ1-1 | TRBV7-2 | NA | many
CASSPSPLGSGRIF | TGTGCCAGCAGCCCATCCCCCCTGGGGAGCGGGAGGATCTTC | TRBJ2-1 | TRBV6-1 | TRBD2 | NA
CASSYPIAGGPSDTQYF | TGTGCCAGCAGTTACCCAATAGCGGGAGGGCCCTCGGATACGCAGTATTTT | TRBJ2-3 | TRBV6-2/TRBV6-3 | TRBD2 | few
CASNPGMRAGWYNEQVF | TGTGCCAGCAACCCGGGCATGAGGGCGGGCTGGTACAATGAGCAGGTCTTC | TRBJ2-1 | TRBV19 | NA | NA
CASSQDPRGRYNEQFF | TGCGCCAGCAGCCAAGATCCCCGGGGGAGGTACAATGAGCAGTTCTTC | TRBJ2-1 | TRBV4-3 | NA | NA
CAITTPGLADNEQFF | TGTGCCATCACTACCCCGGGACTAGCGGACAATGAGCAGTTCTTC | TRBJ2-1 | TRBV10-3 | TRBD2 | NA
CASSWYSPLSQETQYF | TGTGCCAGCAGTTGGTATAGCCCCTTGAGCCAAGAGACCCAGTACTTC | TRBJ2-5 | TRBV6-2/TRBV6-3 | NA | NA
CASSVQGLEAFF | TGTGCCAGCTCAGTACAGGGACTTGAAGCTTTCTTT | TRBJ1-1 | TRBV18 | NA | NA
CASSLDHYEQYF | TGTGCCAGCAGCTTGGATCACTACGAGCAGTACTTC | TRBJ2-7 | TRBV7-2 | NA | many
CAWSVAGRSFF | TGTGCCTGGAGTGTGGCGGGACGCAGCTTCTTC | TRBJ2-1 | TRBV30 | NA | many
CASSMGLAGLYEQYF | TGTGCCAGCAGCATGGGACTAGCGGGACTCTACGAGCAGTACTTC | TRBJ2-7 | TRBV7-2 | TRBD2 | NA
CASSPQGPGYGYTF | TGTGCCAGCAGCCCACAGGGTCCCGGCTATGGCTACACCTTC | TRBJ1-2 | TRBV11-2 | NA | NA
CASSQGLATDTQYF | TGTGCCAGCAGCCAAGGACTAGCCACAGATACGCAGTATTTT | TRBJ2-3 | TRBV7-3 | TRBD2 | NA
CASNTVNTEAFF | TGTGCCAGCAATACCGTGAACACTGAAGCTTTCTTT | TRBJ1-1 | TRBV28 | NA | NA
CASSSNSGTHYNSPLHF | TGTGCCAGCAGCTCTAATAGCGGGACACATTATAATTCACCCCTCCACTTT | TRBJ1-6 | TRBV7-9 | NA | many
CASSLGTEAFRAFF | TGTGCCAGCAGTTTGGGAACAGAAGCTTTCAGAGCTTTCTTT | TRBJ1-1 | TRBV28 | NA | few
CASCRLSGTQYF | TGTGCCAGCTGCCGGCTCAGCGGGACCCAGTACTTC | TRBJ2-5 | TRBV6-5 | NA | NA
CASSPRGSDYEQYF | TGTGCCAGCAGCCCAAGGGGCTCTGACTACGAGCAGTACTTC | TRBJ2-7 | TRBV7-2 | NA | NA
CASSFLSARSGGELFF | TGTGCCAGCAGCTTCCTCTCGGCCAGATCAGGCGGGGAGCTGTTTTTT | TRBJ2-2 | TRBV7-2 | NA | NA
CASLPSGGNEQYF | TGTGCCAGCCTCCCTAGCGGGGGCAACGAGCAGTACTTC | TRBJ2-7 | TRBV19 | TRBD2 | few
CASSPSVSSYNEQFF | TGTGCCAGCAGCCCGAGCGTTAGCTCCTACAATGAGCAGTTCTTC | TRBJ2-1 | TRBV7-2 | NA | many
CASSDSKSSFDPGELFF | TGTGCCAGCAGTGACTCGAAATCTTCCTTTGATCCCGGGGAGCTGTTTTTT | TRBJ2-2 | TRBV6-4 | NA | many
CASSLLQGKETQYF | TGTGCCAGCAGCTTACTCCAGGGTAAAGAGACCCAGTACTTC | TRBJ2-5 | TRBV7-2 | NA | few
CASRTNPLGNTEAFF | TGTGCCAGCAGAACGAATCCATTGGGGAACACTGAAGCTTTCTTT | TRBJ1-1 | TRBV5-5 | NA | NA
CASSFDPMGQPQHF | TGTGCCAGCAGCTTTGACCCAATGGGGCAGCCCCAGCATTTT | TRBJ1-5 | TRBV5-4 | NA | NA
CASSPSDGYGYTF | TGTGCCAGCAGCCCGTCGGACGGCTATGGCTACACCTTC | TRBJ1-2 | TRBV7-2 | NA | many
CASSLAGEEQFF | TGTGCCAGCAGCTTAGCCGGGGAAGAGCAGTTCTTC | TRBJ2-1 | TRBV7-8 | NA | once
CASSYGTSGYQETQYF | TGTGCCAGCAGTTACGGGACTAGCGGTTATCAAGAGACCCAGTACTTC | TRBJ2-5 | TRBV12-3/TRBV12-4 | TRBD2 | NA
CASSLFGTSFSGYTF | TGTGCCAGCAGTTTGTTCGGGACCTCCTTTAGTGGCTACACCTTC | TRBJ1-2 | TRBV28 | NA | NA
CASSLAQGLNTEAFF | TGTGCCAGCAGCTTAGCACAGGGGTTGAACACTGAAGCTTTCTTT | TRBJ1-1 | TRBV7-6 | TRBD1 | NA
CASSFFRGNYGYTF | TGTGCCAGCAGTTTTTTCAGGGGAAACTATGGCTACACCTTC | TRBJ1-2 | TRBV28 | NA | few
CASSLGAGGPWDEQFF | TGCGCCAGCAGCTTGGGAGCGGGAGGTCCTTGGGATGAGCAGTTCTTC | TRBJ2-1 | TRBV5-1 | TRBD2 | NA
CASSLVFRVDGELFF | TGTGCCAGCAGCTTAGTTTTCAGGGTCGACGGGGAGCTGTTTTTT | TRBJ2-2 | TRBV7-9 | NA | few